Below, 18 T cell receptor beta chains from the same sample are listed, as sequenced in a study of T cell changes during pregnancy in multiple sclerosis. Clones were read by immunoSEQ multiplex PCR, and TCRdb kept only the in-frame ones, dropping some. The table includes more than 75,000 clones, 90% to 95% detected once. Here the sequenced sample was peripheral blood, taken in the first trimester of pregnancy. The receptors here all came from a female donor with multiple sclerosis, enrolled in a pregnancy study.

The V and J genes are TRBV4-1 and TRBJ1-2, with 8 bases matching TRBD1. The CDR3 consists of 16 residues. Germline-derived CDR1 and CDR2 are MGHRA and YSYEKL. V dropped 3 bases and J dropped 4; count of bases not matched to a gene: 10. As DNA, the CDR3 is TGCGCCAGCAGCCAGCCAGGACAGGGCCGGCGCTATGGCTACACCTTC. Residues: CASSQPGQGRRYGYTF.

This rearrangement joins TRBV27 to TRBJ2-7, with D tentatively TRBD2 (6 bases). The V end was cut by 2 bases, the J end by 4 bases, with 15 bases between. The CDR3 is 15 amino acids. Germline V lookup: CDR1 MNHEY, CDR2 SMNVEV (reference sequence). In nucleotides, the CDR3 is TGTGCCAGCAGTTTAGGGGGAGGTTCGGGTTACGAGCAGTACTTC. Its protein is CASSLGGGSGYEQYF.

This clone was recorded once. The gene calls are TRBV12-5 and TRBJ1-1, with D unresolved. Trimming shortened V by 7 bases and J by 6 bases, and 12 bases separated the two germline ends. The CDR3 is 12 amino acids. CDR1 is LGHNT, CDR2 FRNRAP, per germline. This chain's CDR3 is CASAEPPAEAFF. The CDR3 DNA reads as TGTGCTAGTGCCGAGCCGCCCGCTGAAGCTTTCTTT.

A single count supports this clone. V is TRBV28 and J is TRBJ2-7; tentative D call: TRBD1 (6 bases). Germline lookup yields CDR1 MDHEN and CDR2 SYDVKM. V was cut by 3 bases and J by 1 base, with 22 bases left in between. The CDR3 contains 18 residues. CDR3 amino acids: CASSFSYQGRKPSYEQYF. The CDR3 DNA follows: TGTGCCAGCAGTTTCTCCTATCAGGGGCGCAAGCCTTCCTACGAGCAGTACTTC.

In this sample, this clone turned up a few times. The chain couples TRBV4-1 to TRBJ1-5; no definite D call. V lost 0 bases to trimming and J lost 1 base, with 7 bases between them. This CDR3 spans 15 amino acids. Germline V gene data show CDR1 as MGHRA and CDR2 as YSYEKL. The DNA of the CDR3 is TGCGCCAGCAGCCAAGAGGGAGCAAGCAATCAGCCCCAGCATTTT. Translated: CASSQEGASNQPQHF.

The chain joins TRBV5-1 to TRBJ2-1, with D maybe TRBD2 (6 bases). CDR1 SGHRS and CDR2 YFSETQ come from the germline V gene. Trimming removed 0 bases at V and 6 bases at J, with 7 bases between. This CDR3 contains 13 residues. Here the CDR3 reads CASSLGRANEQFF. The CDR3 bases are TGCGCCAGCAGCTTGGGGAGGGCCAATGAGCAGTTCTTC.

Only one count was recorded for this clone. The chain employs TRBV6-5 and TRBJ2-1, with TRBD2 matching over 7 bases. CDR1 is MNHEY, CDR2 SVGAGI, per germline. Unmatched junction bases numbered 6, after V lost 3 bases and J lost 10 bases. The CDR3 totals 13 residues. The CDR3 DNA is TGTGCCAGCAGTTATTCAGGGAGGGACGAGCAGTTCTTC. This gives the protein CASSYSGRDEQFF.

The CDR3 reads CASRTEYEQYF. Written as DNA, the CDR3 is TGTGCCAGTAGGACAGAGTACGAGCAGTACTTC. The chain recombines TRBV6-1 with TRBJ2-7, with D perhaps matching TRBD1 (6 bases). Trimming shortened V by 9 bases and J by 4 bases, and 10 bases separated the two germline ends. The CDR3 contains 11 residues. Per germline, CDR1 MNHNS and CDR2 SASEGT.

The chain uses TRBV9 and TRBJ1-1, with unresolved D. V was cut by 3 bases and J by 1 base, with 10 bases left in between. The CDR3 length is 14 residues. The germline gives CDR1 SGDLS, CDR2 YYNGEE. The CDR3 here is CASSANSGNTEAFF. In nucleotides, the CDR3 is TGTGCCAGCAGCGCAAACTCGGGGAACACTGAAGCTTTCTTT.

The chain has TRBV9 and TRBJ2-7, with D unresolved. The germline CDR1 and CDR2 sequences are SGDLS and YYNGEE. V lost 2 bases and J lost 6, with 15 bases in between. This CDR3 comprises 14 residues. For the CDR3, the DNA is TGTGCCAGCAGCGTTCAGGTAATCCCTGCCGAGCAGTACTTC. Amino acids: CASSVQVIPAEQYF. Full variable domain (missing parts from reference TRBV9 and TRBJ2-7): DSGVTQTPKHLITATGQRVTLRCSPRSGDLSVYWYQQSLDQGLQFLIQYYNGEERAKGNILERFSAQQFPDLHSELNLSSLELGDSALYFCASSVQVIPAEQYFGPGTRLTVT.

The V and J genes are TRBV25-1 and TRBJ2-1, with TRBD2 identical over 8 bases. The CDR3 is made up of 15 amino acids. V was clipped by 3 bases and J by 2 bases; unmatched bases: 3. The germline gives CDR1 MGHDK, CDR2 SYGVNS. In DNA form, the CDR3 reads TGTGCCAGCAGTGAGAGGCGGGGGGCCTACAATGAGCAGTTCTTC. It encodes CASSERRGAYNEQFF. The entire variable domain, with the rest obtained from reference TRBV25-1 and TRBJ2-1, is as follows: EADIYQTPRYLVIGTGKKITLECSQTMGHDKMYWYQQDPGMELHLIHYSYGVNSTEKGDLSSESTVSRIRTEHFPLTLESARPSHTSQYLCASSERRGAYNEQFFGPGTRLTVL.

The CDR3 reads CSVATTNEKLFF. The CDR3 DNA is TGCAGCGTTGCCACAACTAATGAAAAACTGTTTTTT. The genes are TRBV29-1 and TRBJ1-4; no firm D call. Germline lookup yields CDR1 SQVTM and CDR2 ANQGSEA. V gave up 4 bases and J gave up 0 bases, with 3 bases separating them. The CDR3 totals 12 residues.

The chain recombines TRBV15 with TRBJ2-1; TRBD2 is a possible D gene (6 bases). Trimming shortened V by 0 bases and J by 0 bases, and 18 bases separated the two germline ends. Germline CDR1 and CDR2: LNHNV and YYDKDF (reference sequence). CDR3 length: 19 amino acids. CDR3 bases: TGTGCCACCAGCAGAGACATTAAGAGTGCGGGGCCCTCCTACAATGAGCAGTTCTTC. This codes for CATSRDIKSAGPSYNEQFF.

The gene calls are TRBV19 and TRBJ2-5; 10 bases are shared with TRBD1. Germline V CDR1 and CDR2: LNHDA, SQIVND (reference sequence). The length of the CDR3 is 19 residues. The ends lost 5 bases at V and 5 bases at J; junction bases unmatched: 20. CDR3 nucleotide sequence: TGTGCCAGTAGTGACGTGGGACAGGGGACATCTCTGGCAAGGGAGACCCAGTACTTC. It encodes CASSDVGQGTSLARETQYF.

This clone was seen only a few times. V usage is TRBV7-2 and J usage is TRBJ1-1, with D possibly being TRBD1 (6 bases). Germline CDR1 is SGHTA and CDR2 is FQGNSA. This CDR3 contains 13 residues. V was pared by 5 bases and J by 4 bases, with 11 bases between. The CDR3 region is CASSLVRGTEAFF. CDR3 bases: TGTGCCAGCAGCCTAGTCAGGGGCACTGAAGCTTTCTTT.

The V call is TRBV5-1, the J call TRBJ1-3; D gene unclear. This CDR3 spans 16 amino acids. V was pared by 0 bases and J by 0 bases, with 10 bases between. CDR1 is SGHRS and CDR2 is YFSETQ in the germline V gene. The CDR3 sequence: CASSLGGSPSGNTIYF. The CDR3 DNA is TGCGCCAGCAGCTTGGGAGGGTCGCCCTCTGGAAACACCATATATTTT.

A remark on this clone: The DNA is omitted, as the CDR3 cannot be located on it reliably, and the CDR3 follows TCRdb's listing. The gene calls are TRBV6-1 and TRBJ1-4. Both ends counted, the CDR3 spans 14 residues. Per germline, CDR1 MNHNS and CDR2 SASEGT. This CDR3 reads CASSSSATNEKLFF.

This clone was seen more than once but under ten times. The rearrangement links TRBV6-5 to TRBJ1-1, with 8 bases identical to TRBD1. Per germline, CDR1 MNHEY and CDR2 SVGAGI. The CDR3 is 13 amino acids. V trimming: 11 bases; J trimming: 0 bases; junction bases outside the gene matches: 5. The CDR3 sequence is CAAQGAVNTEAFF. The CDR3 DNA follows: TGTGCCGCCCAGGGGGCGGTGAACACTGAAGCTTTCTTT.